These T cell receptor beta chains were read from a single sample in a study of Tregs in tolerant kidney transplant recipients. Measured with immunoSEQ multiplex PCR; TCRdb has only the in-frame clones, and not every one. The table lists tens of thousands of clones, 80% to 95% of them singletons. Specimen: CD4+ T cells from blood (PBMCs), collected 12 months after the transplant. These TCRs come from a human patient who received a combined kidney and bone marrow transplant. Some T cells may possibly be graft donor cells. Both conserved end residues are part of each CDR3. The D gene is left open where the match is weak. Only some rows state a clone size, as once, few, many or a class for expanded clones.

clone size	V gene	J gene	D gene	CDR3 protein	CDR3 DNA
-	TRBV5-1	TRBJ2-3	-	CASSLQGNTQYF	TGCGCCAGCAGCTTGCAGGGAAATACGCAGTATTTT
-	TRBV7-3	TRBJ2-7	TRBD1	CASSLKGPGTGGPYEQYF	TGTGCCAGCAGCCTTAAAGGGCCCGGGACAGGGGGCCCCTACGAGCAGTACTTC
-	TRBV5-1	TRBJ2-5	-	CASSPDSQETQYF	TGCGCCAGCAGCCCCGACAGTCAAGAGACCCAGTACTTC
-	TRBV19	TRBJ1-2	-	CASSIDKTGTFYGYTF	TGTGCCAGTAGTATAGATAAGACCGGGACTTTCTATGGCTACACCTTC
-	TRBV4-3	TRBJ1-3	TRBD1	CASSKSRTGGISGNTIYF	TGCGCCAGCAGCAAAAGCCGCACAGGGGGCATAAGTGGAAACACCATATATTTT
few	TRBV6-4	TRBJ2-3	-	CASSVQGGTTDTQYF	TGTGCCAGCAGCGTACAGGGTGGGACCACAGATACGCAGTATTTT
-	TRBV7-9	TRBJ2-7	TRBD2	CASSLGEGGRFSREQYF	TGTGCCAGCAGCTTAGGAGAAGGCGGGAGATTTAGCCGCGAGCAGTACTTC
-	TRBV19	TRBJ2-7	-	CASSIDIGQSSYEQYF	TGTGCCAGTAGTATAGATATCGGACAGAGCTCCTACGAGCAGTACTTC
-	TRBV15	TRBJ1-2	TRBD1	CATSKTGIYGYTF	TGTGCCACCAGCAAGACAGGGATTTATGGCTACACCTTC
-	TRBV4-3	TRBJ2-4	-	CASSQDGQLAKNIQYF	TGCGCCAGCAGCCAAGATGGGCAGCTAGCCAAAAACATTCAGTACTTC
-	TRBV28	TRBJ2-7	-	CASSLFGSARFGGIYEQYF	TGTGCCAGCAGTTTATTCGGATCGGCCCGGTTTGGGGGGATCTACGAGCAGTACTTC
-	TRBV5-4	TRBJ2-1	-	CASSLLGDVEQFF	TGTGCCAGCAGCTTATTGGGAGATGTTGAGCAGTTCTTC
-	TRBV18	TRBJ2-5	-	CASSLPGLTRTQYF	TGTGCCAGCTCTCTCCCTGGGCTCACTCGGACCCAGTACTTC
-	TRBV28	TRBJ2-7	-	CASSPIGNSHPQYF	TGTGCCAGCAGCCCCATCGGGAATTCCCATCCTCAGTACTTC
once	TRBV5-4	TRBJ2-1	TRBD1	CASSMGQSSYNEQFF	TGTGCCAGCAGCATGGGACAGAGCTCCTACAATGAGCAGTTCTTC
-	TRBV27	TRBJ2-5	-	CASSFSASSETQYF	TGTGCCAGCAGTTTTTCAGCGAGTTCAGAGACCCAGTACTTC
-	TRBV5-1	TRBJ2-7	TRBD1	CASSARTGGDYEQYF	TGCGCCAGCAGCGCCCGGACAGGGGGGGATTACGAGCAGTACTTC
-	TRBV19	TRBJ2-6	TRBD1	CASSLDRAYSGANVLTF	TGTGCCAGTAGCTTGGACAGGGCATACTCTGGGGCCAACGTCCTGACTTTC
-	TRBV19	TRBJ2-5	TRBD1	CASSFGQGGETQYF	TGTGCCAGTAGTTTCGGACAGGGAGGCGAGACCCAGTACTTC
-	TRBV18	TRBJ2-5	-	CASSLRYQETQYF	TGTGCCAGCTCATTACGGTACCAAGAGACCCAGTACTTC
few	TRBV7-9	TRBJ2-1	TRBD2	CASSSRTSGGGNEQFF	TGTGCCAGCAGCTCCCGGACTAGCGGGGGAGGGAATGAGCAGTTCTTC
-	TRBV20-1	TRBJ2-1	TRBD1	CSALQGDIWFF	TGCAGTGCTCTCCAGGGGGACATTTGGTTCTTC
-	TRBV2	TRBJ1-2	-	CASSEGVRTGGYTF	TGTGCCAGCAGTGAAGGCGTCAGAACGGGGGGCTACACCTTC
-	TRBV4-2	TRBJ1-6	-	CASSQDPGPSPLHF	TGTGCCAGCAGCCAAGACCCAGGTCCGTCACCCCTCCACTTT
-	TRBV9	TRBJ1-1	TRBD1	CASSPGTATSNTEAFF	TGTGCCAGCAGCCCAGGGACAGCCACTTCGAACACTGAAGCTTTCTTT
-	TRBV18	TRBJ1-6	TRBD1	CASSPGQYNSPLHF	TGTGCCAGCTCACCGGGACAGTATAATTCACCCCTCCACTTT
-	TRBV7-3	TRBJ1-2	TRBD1	CASSRGETGSGYTF	TGTGCCAGCAGCCGAGGGGAGACAGGGTCGGGCTACACCTTC
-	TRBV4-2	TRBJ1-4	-	CASSQGGAQRVNEKLFF	TGTGCCAGCAGCCAAGGCGGGGCACAGAGAGTTAATGAAAAACTGTTTTTT
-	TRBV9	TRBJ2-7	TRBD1	CASSPHLGTGAGLAYEQYF	TGTGCCAGCAGCCCTCATTTAGGGACAGGGGCTGGGTTGGCCTACGAGCAGTACTTC
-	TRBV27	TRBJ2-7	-	CASKPGQLYEQYF	TGTGCCAGCAAACCGGGACAACTCTACGAGCAGTACTTC
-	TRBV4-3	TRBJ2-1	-	CASSAVGQGTYNEQFF	TGCGCCAGCAGCGCCGTAGGTCAGGGAACCTACAATGAGCAGTTCTTC
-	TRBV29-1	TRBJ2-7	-	CSVVPPGSVYEQYF	TGCAGCGTTGTCCCGCCGGGATCGGTCTACGAGCAGTACTTC
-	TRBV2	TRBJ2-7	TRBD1	CASKLQGLGSYEQYF	TGTGCCAGCAAGTTACAGGGGTTGGGCTCCTACGAGCAGTACTTC
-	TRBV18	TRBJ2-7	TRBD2	CASSPLASGSSYEQYF	TGTGCCAGCTCACCCCTGGCTAGCGGGAGCTCCTACGAGCAGTACTTC
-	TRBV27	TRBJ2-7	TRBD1	CASSSARQGSFHYEQYF	TGTGCCAGCAGTTCGGCCCGACAGGGAAGCTTCCACTACGAGCAGTACTTC
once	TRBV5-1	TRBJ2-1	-	CASKKSGISYNEQFF	TGCGCCAGCAAGAAGTCAGGGATTTCCTACAATGAGCAGTTCTTC
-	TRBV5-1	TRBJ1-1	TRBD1	CASSSEGATEAFF	TGCGCCAGCAGCTCCGAGGGGGCCACTGAAGCTTTCTTT
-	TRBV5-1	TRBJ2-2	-	CASSLTGQTGELFF	TGCGCCAGCAGCTTGACAGGACAAACCGGGGAGCTGTTTTTT
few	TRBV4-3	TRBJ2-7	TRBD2	CASSQDWEGPYEQYF	TGCGCCAGCAGCCAAGATTGGGAGGGTCCCTACGAGCAGTACTTC
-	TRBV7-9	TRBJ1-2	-	CASSLAQGLGYTF	TGTGCCAGCAGCTTAGCACAGGGTCTTGGCTACACCTTC
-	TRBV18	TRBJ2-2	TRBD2	CASSSELAGDTGELFF	TGTGCCAGCTCATCGGAACTAGCGGGAGATACCGGGGAGCTGTTTTTT
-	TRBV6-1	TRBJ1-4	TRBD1	CASTTLGQGAEKLFF	TGTGCCAGCACCACCCTGGGGCAGGGGGCGGAAAAACTGTTTTTT
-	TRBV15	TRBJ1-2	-	CATSREASLNYGYTF	TGTGCCACCAGCAGAGAAGCGAGCCTCAACTATGGCTACACCTTC
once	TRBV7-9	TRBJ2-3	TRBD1	CASSRGDRPQRTDTQYF	TGTGCCAGCAGCCGTGGGGACAGGCCTCAACGCACAGATACGCAGTATTTT
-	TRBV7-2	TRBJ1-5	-	CASSLSGDQPQHF	TGTGCCAGCAGCTTATCAGGGGATCAGCCCCAGCATTTT
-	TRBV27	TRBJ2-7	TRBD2	CASSHHRTSGFSYEQYF	TGTGCCAGCAGTCACCACCGGACTAGCGGGTTCTCCTACGAGCAGTACTTC
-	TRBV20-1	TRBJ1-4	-	CSAILFEKLFF	TGCAGTGCTATCCTCTTTGAAAAACTGTTTTTT
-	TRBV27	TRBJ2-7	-	CASSLSSGRGTYEQYF	TGTGCCAGCAGTTTATCGAGTGGTCGGGGAACCTACGAGCAGTACTTC
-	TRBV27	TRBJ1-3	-	CASSPFGGIRDTIYF	TGTGCCAGCAGCCCCTTCGGAGGGATTCGGGACACCATATATTTT
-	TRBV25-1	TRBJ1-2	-	CASSELFGQGRGYTF	TGTGCCAGCAGTGAATTGTTCGGTCAGGGTCGTGGCTACACCTTC
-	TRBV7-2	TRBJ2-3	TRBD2	CASSFGLAGSQYF	TGTGCCAGCAGCTTTGGACTAGCGGGTTCGCAGTATTTT
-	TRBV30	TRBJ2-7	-	CAWSADSSYEQYF	TGTGCCTGGAGTGCCGACAGCTCCTACGAGCAGTACTTC
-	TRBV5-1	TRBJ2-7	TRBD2	CASSLASGDARYF	TGCGCCAGCAGCCTGGCTAGCGGGGACGCTAGGTACTTC
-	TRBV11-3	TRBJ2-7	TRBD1	CASRTGGEQYF	TGTGCCAGCCGGACAGGGGGCGAGCAGTACTTC
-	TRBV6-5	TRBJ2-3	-	CASRQYILLTDTQYF	TGTGCCAGCAGACAATATATCTTATTAACAGATACGCAGTATTTT